This passage covers 10 T cell receptor beta chains from one sample sequenced in a study of blood T cells in healthy people across ages. A second PCR, run for roughly 7 to 12 cycles, used a sample-barcoded 5' primer plus a J-beta primer mix. TCRdb independently ran MiXCR on the 5' RACE reads; one entry per CDR3 protein. Of hundreds of thousands of distinct CDR3 sequences in the sample, 55% to 70% were seen once. Sequencing used blood. All receptors derive from a man younger than 45 in good health.

The chain employs TRBV4-1 and TRBJ2-1, with TRBD2 matching over 12 bases. CDR1 and CDR2 (germline): MGHRA, YSYEKL. CDR3 length: 16 amino acids. V lost 2 bases, J lost 7 bases, and 6 bases stayed unmatched. CDR3 DNA: TGCGCCAGCAGCCAACTAGCGGGGGGGCCTCGTAATGAGCAGTTCTTC. Its protein product is CASSQLAGGPRNEQFF.

The chain uses TRBV18 and TRBJ2-3; D ambiguous. This CDR3 contains 14 residues. V shed 3 bases and J shed 2 bases, with 9 bases lying between them. The germline CDR1 and CDR2 sequences are KGHSH and LQKENI. CDR3 sequence (DNA): TGTGCCAGCTCACCCCCCCTCGACACAGATACGCAGTATTTT. As protein: CASSPPLDTDTQYF.

This rearrangement joins TRBV5-1 to TRBJ1-1; D is ambiguous. CDR3 length: 12 amino acids. Germline CDR1 reads SGHRS; CDR2 reads YFSETQ. V was trimmed by 7 bases and J by 6 bases, leaving 13 bases between them. The CDR3 region has the DNA TGCGCCAGCGGACCCGACCTCGCTGAAGCTTTCTTT. Its translation is CASGPDLAEAFF. The entire variable domain, with the rest obtained from reference TRBV5-1 and TRBJ1-1, is as follows: KAGVTQTPRYLIKTRGQQVTLSCSPISGHRSVSWYQQTPGQGLQFLFEYFSETQRNKGNFPGRFSGRQFSNSRSEMNVSTLELGDSALYLCASGPDLAEAFFGQGTRLTVV.

The CDR3 protein is CSASPAGVGQETQYF. The CDR3 coding sequence is TGCAGTGCTAGCCCAGCGGGAGTCGGGCAAGAGACCCAGTACTTC. The chain employs TRBV20-1 and TRBJ2-5, with 8 bases fitting TRBD2. CDR3 length equals 15 residues. Germline trimming cut 3 bases from V and 2 bases from J; bases unmatched to any gene: 8. Germline V lookup: CDR1 DFQATT, CDR2 SNEGSKA (reference sequence).

This clonotype was observed at least ten times. The V call is TRBV10-3, the J call TRBJ2-5; D is perhaps TRBD2 (5 bases). This CDR3 contains 12 residues. In germline, CDR1 is ENHRY, CDR2 SYGVKD. The V end was cut by 3 bases, the J end by 4 bases, with 6 bases between. The chain's CDR3 is CAISEGGETQYF. CDR3 in DNA: TGTGCCATCAGTGAAGGAGGAGAGACCCAGTACTTC.

V is TRBV29-1 and J is TRBJ2-3; TRBD2 is a possible D gene (5 bases). V lost 3 bases to trimming and J lost 5 bases, with 12 bases between them. The V gene's germline CDR1 is SQVTM and CDR2 ANQGSEA. This CDR3 is built from 13 residues. The CDR3 DNA follows: TGCAGCGTTGATTCTTCTGGGAGAGATACGCAGTATTTT. The encoded protein is CSVDSSGRDTQYF.

The chain couples TRBV7-6 to TRBJ2-5, with 9 bases matching TRBD2. The CDR3 loop spans 18 amino acids. Trimming took 1 base from V and 2 from J; bases not matched to a gene: 11. Looked up from germline, CDR1 is SGHVS and CDR2 is FNYEAQ. The CDR3 region is CASSLGLAGEQLQETQYF. In DNA form, the CDR3 reads TGTGCCAGCAGCTTAGGGTTAGCGGGGGAACAACTTCAAGAGACCCAGTACTTC.

The gene calls are TRBV2 and TRBJ2-3, with D hard to call. The CDR3 runs 12 residues. V lost 6 bases and J 5 bases, leaving 9 bases between the germline ends. Germline V gene lookup returns CDR1 SNHLY and CDR2 FYNNEI. The CDR3 region has the DNA TGTGCCAGCAGGTACACGCAAGATACGCAGTATTTT. Residues: CASRYTQDTQYF.

The V gene is TRBV6-5, the J gene TRBJ1-1; D uncertain. V was shortened by 6 bases and J by 5 bases, with 10 bases between the two germline ends. This CDR3 spans 12 amino acids. The germline V gene encodes CDR1 MNHEY and CDR2 SVGAGI. The CDR3 coding sequence is TGTGCCAGCAGGAAAATCGGGACTGAAGCTTTCTTT. The encoded protein is CASRKIGTEAFF.

The gene calls are TRBV6-6 and TRBJ1-2; D call uncertain. This CDR3 comprises 13 residues. Per the germline V gene, CDR1 is MNHNY and CDR2 is SVGAGI (reference sequence). The V and J ends lost 2 bases and 10 bases respectively, with 14 bases between them. The CDR3 nucleotides read TGTGCCAGCAGTTACAGGGAGCCCGACGACTACACCTTC. It encodes CASSYREPDDYTF.